This paragraph covers one TCR beta chain sequence. What it recognizes is unknown. One end of the junction varies from germline; a read error may be responsible. Amplification of TCR beta CDR3 regions used RNA as the template. With the HTBI primer set, the TCR CDR3 went through a first round of RT-PCR. TCRdb re-called the multiplex PCR reads with MiXCR, one entry per CDR3 protein. The repertoire includes 500,000 to 800,000 distinct CDR3 sequences, 45% of them detected once, and 7% to 7.5% sits in the top ten. The data stem from a study of T cells in Graves' hyperthyroidism and ophthalmopathy. Study findings and constraints: Ophthalmopathy was distinguished from stable hyperthyroidism by 13 V-J signatures. In blood, most of the thyroid clonotypes expanded above 0.001 were also present.

The CDR3 totals 14 residues. Reasons for excluding patients were uncontrolled infection, other autoimmune disease, pregnancy or lactation. Together with thyroid ultrasound, orbital computed tomography, serum thyroxine and TRAb, clinical symptoms were used for diagnoses. Source material: peripheral blood or thyroid tissue (not recorded which). The TCR comes from an adult man with Graves' disease, either hyperthyroidism or ophthalmopathy (not recorded which). V gene TRBV12-3 or TRBV12-4 combines with J gene TRBJ1-1, with D perhaps matching TRBD1 (5 bases). Here the CDR3 reads CAGSLGDRFTEAFF. The CDR3 DNA reads TGTGCCGGCAGTTTAGGGGATAGGTTCACTGAAGCTTTCTTT.